The 17 T cell receptor beta chains presented below share a single source sample, sequenced in a study of cytomegalovirus exposure and HLA in healthy donors. The PCR contained 60 Vbeta and 13 Jbeta primers. Sequenced by immunoSEQ multiplex PCR; TCRdb stores in-frame clones only, minus some. The data show about 170,000 clones, 82% seen once. Material for sequencing was PBMCs. The source is a girl aged 2 to 9 in good health and CMV-seropositive.

The CDR3 nucleotides are TGTGCCAGCATTCAGACAGGGGGGAACACTGAAGCTTTCTTT. Translated: CASIQTGGNTEAFF. This sequence joins TRBV2 and TRBJ1-1; 9 nucleotides align to TRBD1. The CDR3 contains 14 residues. Per the germline V gene, CDR1 is SNHLY and CDR2 is FYNNEI. Trimming removed 7 bases from V and 1 base from J; junction bases left unmatched: 4.

This clone has more than one count but fewer than ten. V is TRBV9 and J is TRBJ2-3; 12 nucleotides align to TRBD2. V shed 10 bases, J shed 2 bases, and the junction held 14 bases outside the gene matches. The CDR3 length is 17 residues. CDR1 is SGDLS and CDR2 is YYNGEE in the germline V gene. CDR3 sequence: CALKTSGRWRYTDTQYF. The CDR3, as DNA: TGTGCCCTTAAGACTAGCGGGAGATGGCGGTACACAGATACGCAGTATTTT.

The genes are TRBV7-9 and TRBJ2-7; D unclear. Germline CDR1 and CDR2: SEHNR and FQNEAQ (reference sequence). The CDR3 consists of 13 residues. V was trimmed by 3 bases and J by 2 bases, leaving 8 bases between them. The CDR3 DNA follows: TGTGCCAGCAGCTTTGACTCCACCTACGAGCAGTACTTC. This sequence encodes CASSFDSTYEQYF. The variable domain in full, with the rest retrieved from reference TRBV7-9 and TRBJ2-7, is DTGVSQNPRHKITKRGQNVTFRCDPISEHNRLYWYRQTLGQGPEFLTYFQNEAQLEKSRLLSDRFSAERPKGSFSTLEIQRTEQGDSAMYLCASSFDSTYEQYFGPGTRLTVT.

In its sample, this clone was seen a few times. V is TRBV6-1 and J is TRBJ1-2, with a tentative D call TRBD1 (5 bases). The germline V gene has CDR1 MNHNS and CDR2 SASEGT. The V end was cut by 2 bases, the J end by 0 bases, with 7 bases between. CDR3 length equals 14 residues. CDR3 DNA sequence: TGTGCCAGCAGTGAACAGGGTTCTAACTATGGCTACACCTTC. It codes for CASSEQGSNYGYTF.

The rearrangement links TRBV5-1 to TRBJ1-1; the match to TRBD1 covers 10 bases. Germline CDR1 SGHRS, CDR2 YFSETQ. The CDR3 has 16 residues. V was pared by 0 bases and J by 6 bases, with 8 bases of the junction left unmatched. CDR3 coding DNA: TGCGCCAGCAGCTTGGAGGGGACAGGGGCTCCGGCTGAAGCTTTCTTT. Amino acid sequence: CASSLEGTGAPAEAFF.

The chain joins TRBV18 to TRBJ2-7; D is possibly TRBD1 (6 bases). Germline assignment: CDR1 KGHSH and CDR2 LQKENI. The CDR3 consists of 13 residues. The V gene lost 6 bases and the J gene lost 3 bases, with 12 bases spanning the gap. In DNA, the CDR3 is TGTGCCAGCTCCGCCGGACAGCACTACGAGCAGTACTTC. Its translation: CASSAGQHYEQYF.

The sample holds a few counts of this clone. The chain carries TRBV10-3 and TRBJ1-1, with D possibly TRBD1 on 5 matching bases. Germline CDR1 reads ENHRY; CDR2 reads SYGVKD. V lost 8 bases to trimming and J lost 7 bases, with 11 bases between them. The CDR3 contains 11 residues. The CDR3 region has the DNA TGTGCCATCGGATTGGGGGGTGAAGCTTTCTTT. Its protein is CAIGLGGEAFF.

This chain links TRBV6-1 with TRBJ1-2, with D tentatively TRBD1 (6 bases). Deletions cut 2 bases from V and 5 bases from J, with 15 bases between. This CDR3 region has 15 residues. In germline, CDR1 is MNHNS, CDR2 SASEGT. The CDR3 DNA reads as TGTGCCAGCAGTGAACTGCTGGGACACCAATATGGCTACACCTTC. Its protein product is CASSELLGHQYGYTF.

The chain joins TRBV30 to TRBJ2-2, with D possibly matching TRBD2 (6 bases). The ends were cut back, 8 bases at V and 4 bases at J, with 11 bases in the middle. Germline-derived CDR1 and CDR2 are GTSNPN and SVGIG (reference sequence). The CDR3 loop spans 12 amino acids. DNA of the CDR3: TGTGCCCGGTCGCGGGGCACCGGGGAGCTGTTTTTT. It translates to CARSRGTGELFF. The complete variable domain, with remaining parts taken from reference TRBV30 and TRBJ2-2, reads SQTIHQWPATLVQPVGSPLSLECTVEGTSNPNLYWYRQAAGRGLQLLFYSVGIGQISSEVPQNLSASRPQDRQFILSSKKLLLSDSGFYLCARSRGTGELFFGEGSRLTVL.

The CDR3 protein is CASSEASETDTQYF. For the CDR3, the DNA is TGTGCCAGCAGTGAAGCTAGCGAGACAGATACGCAGTATTTT. This chain connects TRBV6-1 to TRBJ2-3; the D gene is possibly TRBD2 (5 bases). The CDR3 has 14 residues. Germline assignment: CDR1 MNHNS and CDR2 SASEGT. V was cut by 0 bases and J by 3 bases, with 7 bases left in between.

CDR3 residues: CASRDRGGGTYEQYF. The CDR3 nucleotides read TGTGCCAGCAGAGACAGGGGCGGGGGCACCTACGAGCAGTACTTC. This sequence joins TRBV28 and TRBJ2-7, with a weak D call TRBD1 (8 bases). The CDR3 sequence is 15 residues long. CDR1 and CDR2 (germline): MDHEN, SYDVKM. V lost 6 bases and J 2 bases, leaving 17 bases between the germline ends.

The rearrangement joins TRBV4-1 to TRBJ2-7; a possible D gene is TRBD2 (5 bases). In germline, CDR1 is MGHRA, CDR2 YSYEKL. The ends were cut back, 4 bases at V and 1 base at J, with 20 bases in the middle. The CDR3 loop spans 17 amino acids. As DNA, the CDR3 is TGCGCCAGCAGCCGACGGCCCGGGTCGGAGGCATCCTACGAGCAGTACTTC. Translation: CASSRRPGSEASYEQYF.

With respect to this clone: In the same sample, other DNA sequences code for this CDR3. The genes are TRBV11-3 and TRBJ2-3; D ambiguous. Between the trimmed V and J ends, which lost 4 bases and 0 bases, there was a span of 2 bases. This CDR3 has 12 amino acids. Per germline, CDR1 SGHNT and CDR2 YENEEA. The CDR3 sequence: CASSSSTDTQYF. The DNA of the CDR3 is TGTGCCAGCAGCTCGAGCACAGATACGCAGTATTTT.

In its sample, this clone was seen once. The chain uses TRBV9 and TRBJ2-4; tentatively, D is TRBD1 (5 bases). The germline CDR1 and CDR2 sequences are SGDLS and YYNGEE. V lost 0 bases and J lost 7, with 11 bases in between. The CDR3 totals 14 residues. The CDR3 bases are TGTGCCAGCAGCGTAGACCAGGGATGGAACATTCAGTACTTC. Translated, it gives CASSVDQGWNIQYF. Drawing the rest from reference TRBV9 and TRBJ2-4, the complete variable domain is DSGVTQTPKHLITATGQRVTLRCSPRSGDLSVYWYQQSLDQGLQFLIQYYNGEERAKGNILERFSAQQFPDLHSELNLSSLELGDSALYFCASSVDQGWNIQYFGAGTRLSVL.

J is TRBJ1-1 and V is TRBV27; D is undetermined. Germline values: CDR1 MNHEY, CDR2 SMNVEV (reference sequence). The CDR3 covers 15 residues. V was shortened by 0 bases and J by 0 bases, with 8 bases between the two germline ends. CDR3 residues: CASSLSGGVNTEAFF. The DNA of the CDR3 is TGTGCCAGCAGTTTATCCGGCGGAGTGAACACTGAAGCTTTCTTT.

The V call is TRBV2, the J call TRBJ2-7, with 8 positions matching TRBD1. With 5 bases clipped from V and 3 bases from J, the junction kept 12 bases outside the gene matches. CDR1 and CDR2 from the germline V gene are SNHLY and FYNNEI. The length of the CDR3 is 16 residues. The CDR3 loop reads CASSSKGRTGGYEQYF. The CDR3 DNA is TGTGCCAGCAGTTCCAAGGGGCGTACAGGGGGCTACGAGCAGTACTTC. Based on the CDR3 plus reference TRBV2 and TRBJ2-7, the full variable domain is EPEVTQTPSHQVTQMGQEVILRCVPISNHLYFYWYRQILGQKVEFLVSFYNNEISEKSEIFDDQFSVERPDGSNFTLKIRSTKLEDSAMYFCASSSKGRTGGYEQYFGPGTRLTVT.

This sequence joins TRBV28 and TRBJ2-1, with TRBD2 matching 8 bases. CDR1 is MDHEN and CDR2 is SYDVKM in the germline V gene. Trimming removed 5 bases from V and 1 base from J; junction bases left unmatched: 7. This CDR3 has 16 residues. The CDR3 sequence is CASSTSGGLSYNEQFF. The CDR3 coding sequence is TGTGCCAGCAGTACCAGCGGGGGACTTTCCTACAATGAGCAGTTCTTC.